This is a list of T cell receptor beta chains from one sample in a study of blood T cell repertoires in COVID-19. TCRdb's copy holds only in-frame clones and misses some; the assay was immunoSEQ multiplex PCR. The table shows 350,000 to 450,000 clones, with roughly 90% occurring only once. Sequencing used peripheral blood. Receptors originate from a middle-aged man with acute or convalescent COVID-19. CDR3s include the opening cysteine and the closing phenylalanine or tryptophan. D genes are given only for firm matches. Size is stated for part of the rows, as once, few or many counts, or as a class when the clone is expanded.

j_call clone_size v_call d_call cdr3_aa cdr3_nt
TRBJ2-2 - TRBV6-4 TRBD1 CATRTGGDTGELFF TGTGCCACCCGGACAGGGGGGGACACCGGGGAGCTGTTTTTT
TRBJ1-3 - TRBV6-5 - CASSYRWSSGNTIYF TGTGCCAGCAGTTACCGCTGGAGCTCTGGAAACACCATATATTTT
TRBJ1-2 - TRBV5-5 TRBD1 CASSAGTGGRYGYTF TGTGCCAGCAGCGCAGGGACAGGGGGCAGGTATGGCTACACCTTC
TRBJ2-1 once TRBV3-1/TRBV3-2 - CASSPQLGFHNEQFF TGTGCCAGCAGCCCCCAGCTAGGCTTCCACAATGAGCAGTTCTTC
TRBJ2-7 - TRBV4-3 - CASSQDPSSYEQYF TGCGCCAGCAGCCAAGACCCCAGTTCCTACGAGCAGTACTTC
TRBJ2-3 - TRBV6-2/TRBV6-3 TRBD2 CASSYGRGMGTDTQYF TGTGCCAGCAGTTACGGGCGGGGGATGGGCACAGATACGCAGTATTTT
TRBJ2-1 - TRBV24-1 - CATSDVQRINEQFF TGTGCCACCAGTGACGTACAGAGAATAAATGAGCAGTTCTTC
TRBJ1-2 - TRBV19 - CASSSGSNYGYTF TGTGCCAGTAGCTCCGGGTCAAACTATGGCTACACCTTC
TRBJ1-5 - TRBV3-1/TRBV3-2 - CASSRGQGGNQPQHF TGTGCCAGCAGCCGTGGCCAGGGCGGCAATCAGCCCCAGCATTTT
TRBJ2-7 - TRBV7-9 TRBD1 CASRGQGYEQYF TGTGCCAGCAGAGGACAGGGTTACGAGCAGTACTTC
TRBJ2-5 - TRBV29-1 TRBD1 CSVRDREETQYF TGCAGCGTCAGGGACAGGGAAGAGACCCAGTACTTC
TRBJ1-1 - TRBV27 - CASSLSSGGTEAFF TGTGCCAGCAGTTTATCCTCCGGCGGAACTGAAGCTTTCTTT
TRBJ2-7 - TRBV29-1 TRBD1 CSAGQGSSYEQYF TGCAGCGCGGGACAGGGCAGCTCCTACGAGCAGTACTTC
TRBJ2-2 - TRBV9 - CASSVASTNTGELFF TGTGCCAGCAGCGTAGCCTCAACTAACACCGGGGAGCTGTTTTTT
TRBJ2-7 - TRBV5-1 - CASSFRGSEEQYF TGCGCCAGCAGCTTCCGAGGATCTGAAGAGCAGTACTTC
TRBJ2-3 - TRBV15 TRBD2 CATSRALAGDTQYF TGTGCCACCAGCAGAGCGCTAGCGGGAGATACGCAGTATTTT
TRBJ2-3 - TRBV5-1 - CASSLGYLGGDSDTQYF TGCGCCAGCAGCTTGGGGTATTTAGGAGGGGACTCAGATACGCAGTATTTT
TRBJ1-2 once TRBV6-6 - CASSRDNRSGYTF TGTGCCAGCAGTAGGGACAATAGGAGCGGCTACACCTTC
TRBJ2-5 - TRBV6-2/TRBV6-3 - CASSYGGQETQYF TGTGCCAGCAGTTATGGAGGCCAAGAGACCCAGTACTTC
TRBJ1-1 - TRBV4-1 TRBD1 CASSQPGTGRLKVAFF TGCGCCAGCAGCCAACCCGGGACAGGGAGGTTGAAGGTGGCTTTCTTT
TRBJ2-7 - TRBV19 - CASSIGGQSYEQYF TGTGCCAGTAGTATAGGTGGCCAGTCCTACGAGCAGTACTTC
TRBJ2-1 - TRBV7-8 - CASSLDQGYNEQFF TGTGCCAGCAGCTTAGACCAGGGTTACAATGAGCAGTTCTTC
TRBJ2-7 - TRBV10-1 - CASSEGTSSSGYEQYF TGCGCCAGCAGTGAAGGGACATCCTCCTCGGGCTACGAGCAGTACTTC
TRBJ1-5 - TRBV12-3/TRBV12-4 - CASRPGVGQPQHF TGTGCCAGCCGTCCAGGGGTTGGTCAGCCCCAGCATTTT
TRBJ1-1 - TRBV2 - CASTSGLMNTEAFF TGTGCCAGCACGTCGGGACTGATGAACACTGAAGCTTTCTTT
TRBJ1-1 once TRBV3-1/TRBV3-2 TRBD1 CASSPQGGNTEAFF TGTGCCAGCAGCCCACAGGGGGGGAACACTGAAGCTTTCTTT
TRBJ2-7 few TRBV20-1 - CSARQGYEQYF TGCAGTGCTAGACAGGGCTACGAGCAGTACTTC
TRBJ1-5 - TRBV6-1 - CASSESISNQPQHF TGTGCCAGCAGTGAGTCAATTAGCAATCAGCCCCAGCATTTT
TRBJ2-1 many TRBV7-3 - CASSLSPRSDEQFF TGTGCCAGCAGCTTATCGCCGAGGTCGGATGAGCAGTTCTTC
TRBJ1-2 - TRBV9 - CASSVGHKHGYTF TGTGCCAGCAGCGTAGGACACAAGCATGGCTACACCTTC
TRBJ2-7 - TRBV6-5 TRBD1 CASRPGQGTYEQYF TGTGCCAGCAGGCCGGGACAGGGCACCTACGAGCAGTACTTC
TRBJ2-2 once TRBV11-2 - CASSLVSRGIGGELFF TGTGCCAGCAGCTTAGTTAGCAGGGGTATTGGCGGGGAGCTGTTTTTT
TRBJ1-5 few TRBV4-1 TRBD1 CASSQVAGQLAQHF TGCGCCAGCAGCCAAGTGGCGGGACAGCTGGCCCAGCATTTT
TRBJ1-2 - TRBV19 - CASSIRQADAHYGYTF TGTGCCAGTAGTATCAGACAGGCGGACGCGCACTATGGCTACACCTTC
TRBJ2-2 - TRBV12-3/TRBV12-4 - CASSLSTTGELFF TGTGCCAGCAGTTTATCCACAACCGGGGAGCTGTTTTTT
TRBJ2-3 - TRBV6-1 TRBD2 CASSARLAGGPPDTQYF TGTGCCAGCAGTGCCCGACTAGCGGGGGGCCCCCCAGATACGCAGTATTTT
TRBJ2-2 - TRBV5-1 - CASSLDGKRTGELFF TGCGCCAGCAGCTTGGACGGGAAGAGAACCGGGGAGCTGTTTTTT
TRBJ2-6 once TRBV5-1 TRBD2 CASSLDGGRISGANVLTF TGCGCCAGCAGCTTGGACGGCGGGAGAATTTCTGGGGCCAACGTCCTGACTTTC
TRBJ1-5 - TRBV5-3 TRBD1 CAVHDRGSGNQPQHF TGTGCCGTCCATGACAGGGGATCGGGCAATCAGCCCCAGCATTTT
TRBJ1-5 - TRBV28 TRBD1 CASSPTGGGQPQHF TGTGCCAGCAGTCCGACAGGGGGCGGTCAGCCCCAGCATTTT